This T cell receptor (beta chain) was captured in a study of Tregs in tolerant kidney transplant recipients. Overall study results and limits: Tolerant patients' donor-specific Tregs expanded beyond overall Tregs, suggesting antigen-driven growth.

This table comes from immunoSEQ multiplex PCR, and its TCRdb copy is limited to in-frame clones, with some not included. The sample yields more than 70,000 clones, more than 85% seen once. The germline V gene has CDR1 MDHEN and CDR2 SYDVKM. The CDR3 has 12 amino acids. Trimming stripped 8 bases from V and 0 bases from J, with 8 bases between. With regard to this clone: What it recognizes is unknown.

Related graft donors supplied nonmyeloablative bone marrow transplants, and mixed chimerism was transient. The chain is built from TRBV28 and TRBJ2-7, with TRBD1 as a possible D gene (6 bases). Source: CD4+ T cells from blood (PBMCs), taken 24 months after the transplant. The sequence came from a human patient who received a combined kidney and bone marrow transplant. Among the T cells, some may be from the graft donor. Here the CDR3 reads CASGQNSYEQYF. CDR3 DNA: TGTGCCAGCGGACAGAACTCCTACGAGCAGTACTTC.